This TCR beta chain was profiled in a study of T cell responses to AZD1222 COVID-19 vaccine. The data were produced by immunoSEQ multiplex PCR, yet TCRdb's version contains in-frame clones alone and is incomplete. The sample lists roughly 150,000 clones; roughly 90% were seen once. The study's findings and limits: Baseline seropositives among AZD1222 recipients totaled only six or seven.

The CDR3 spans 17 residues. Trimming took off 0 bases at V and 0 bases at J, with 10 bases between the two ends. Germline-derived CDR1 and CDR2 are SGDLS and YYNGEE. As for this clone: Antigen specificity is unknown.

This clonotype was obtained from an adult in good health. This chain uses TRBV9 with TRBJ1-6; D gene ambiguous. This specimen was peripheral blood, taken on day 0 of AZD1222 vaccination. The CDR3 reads CASSVDYGSSYNSPLHF. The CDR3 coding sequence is TGTGCCAGCAGCGTAGATTACGGGTCCTCCTATAATTCACCCCTCCACTTT.